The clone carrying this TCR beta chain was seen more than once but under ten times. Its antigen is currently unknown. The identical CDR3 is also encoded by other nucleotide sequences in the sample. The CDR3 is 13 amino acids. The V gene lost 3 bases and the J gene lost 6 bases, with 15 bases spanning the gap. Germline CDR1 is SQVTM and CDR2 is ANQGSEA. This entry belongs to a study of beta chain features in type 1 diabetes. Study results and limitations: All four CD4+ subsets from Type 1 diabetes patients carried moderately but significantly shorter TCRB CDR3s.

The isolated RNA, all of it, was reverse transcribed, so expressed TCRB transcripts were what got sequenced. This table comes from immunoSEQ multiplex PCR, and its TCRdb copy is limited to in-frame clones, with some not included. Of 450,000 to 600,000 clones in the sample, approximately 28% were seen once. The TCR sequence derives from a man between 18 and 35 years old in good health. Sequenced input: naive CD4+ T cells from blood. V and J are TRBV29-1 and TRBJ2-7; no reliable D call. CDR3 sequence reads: CSVERYSGREQYF. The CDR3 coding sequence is TGCAGCGTTGAGCGCTACAGTGGTCGCGAGCAGTACTTC.